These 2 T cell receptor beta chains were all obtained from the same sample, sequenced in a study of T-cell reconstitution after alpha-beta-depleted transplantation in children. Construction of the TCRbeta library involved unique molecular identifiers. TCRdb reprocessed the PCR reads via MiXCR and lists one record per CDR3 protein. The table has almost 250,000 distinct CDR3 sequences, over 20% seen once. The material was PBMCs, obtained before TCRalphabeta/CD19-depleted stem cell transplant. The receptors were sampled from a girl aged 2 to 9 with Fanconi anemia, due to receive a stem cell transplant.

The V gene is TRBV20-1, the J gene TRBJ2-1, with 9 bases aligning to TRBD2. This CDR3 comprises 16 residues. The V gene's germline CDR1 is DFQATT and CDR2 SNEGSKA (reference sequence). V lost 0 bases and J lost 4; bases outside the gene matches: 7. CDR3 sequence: CSARDPRTSAYNEQFF. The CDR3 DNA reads TGCAGTGCTAGAGATCCCCGGACTAGCGCATACAATGAGCAGTTCTTC.

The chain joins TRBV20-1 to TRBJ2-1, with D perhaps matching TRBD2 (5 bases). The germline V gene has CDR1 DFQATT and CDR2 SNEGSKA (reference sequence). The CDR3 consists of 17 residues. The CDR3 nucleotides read TGCTGCGCTAGATCTAGCACCGGTCATAGCTCCTACAATGAGCAGTTCTTC. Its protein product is CCARSSTGHSSYNEQFF.